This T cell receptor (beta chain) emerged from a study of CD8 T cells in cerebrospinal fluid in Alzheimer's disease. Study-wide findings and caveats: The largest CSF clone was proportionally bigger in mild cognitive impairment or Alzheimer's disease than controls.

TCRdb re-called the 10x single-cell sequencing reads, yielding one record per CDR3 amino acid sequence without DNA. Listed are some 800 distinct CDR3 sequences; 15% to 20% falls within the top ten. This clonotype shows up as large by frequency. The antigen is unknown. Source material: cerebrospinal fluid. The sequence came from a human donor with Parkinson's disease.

The CDR3 loop reads CASSLLEFGEQYF. The gene calls are TRBV7-2 and TRBJ2-7. The germline CDR1 and CDR2 sequences are SGHTA and FQGNSA. The CDR3 totals 13 residues.